The subject of this entry is one T cell receptor (beta chain). Profiling relied on immunoSEQ multiplex PCR, and the TCRdb table lists in-frame clones only, not all of them. Of about 76,000 clones detected, approximately 90% appear once; the ten largest clones hold approximately 10%. The record originates from a study of T cell responses to AZD1222 COVID-19 vaccine. Trimming removed 0 bases from V and 4 bases from J, with 11 bases in between. Looked up from germline, CDR1 is SGHRS and CDR2 is YFSETQ. This CDR3 has 15 amino acids. The sequencing used peripheral blood, collected on day 0 of AZD1222 vaccination. The chain combines TRBV5-1 with TRBJ1-3; D is uncertain. This clonotype was obtained from an adult in good health. Here the CDR3 DNA reads TGCGCCAGCAGCTTGGATGTCACGAAAGGAAACACCATATATTTT. Protein: CASSLDVTKGNTIYF.